Listed here are 7 T cell receptor beta chains from one sample, sequenced in a study of shared clonotypes between healthy human individuals. Data came from immunoSEQ multiplex PCR; TCRdb stores just in-frame clones and leaves some out. The sample records more than 2 million clones, just under 95% being singletons. Only CD45RO-negative cells positively selected for CCR7 counted as naive CD8 cells, so terminally differentiated effector memory CD45RA+ cells were excluded. The sequencing sample was made of naive CD8+ T cells from PBMCs. These receptors all stem from a man younger than 35 in good health. Some clones in this sample may be carry-over from other donors' samples.

The V gene is TRBV15, the J gene TRBJ2-7; possible D gene TRBD1, 5 bases. The CDR3 sequence is 15 residues long. Germline V gene sequence: CDR1 LNHNV, CDR2 YYDKDF (reference sequence). Trimming removed 8 bases at V and 0 bases at J, with 17 bases between. CDR3 nucleotides: TGTGCCACCTCATATTCAGGGATCCCCTCCTACGAGCAGTACTTC. Translating it yields CATSYSGIPSYEQYF.

The chain uses TRBV18 and TRBJ2-1; TRBD2 might be the D (6 bases). Trimming removed 1 base from V and 4 bases from J, with 8 bases in between. The CDR3 extends over 14 amino acids. Germline lookup yields CDR1 KGHSH and CDR2 LQKENI. In DNA, the CDR3 is TGTGCCAGCTCACCACGGAGGGATTACAATGAGCAGTTCTTC. This sequence encodes CASSPRRDYNEQFF.

The CDR3 DNA sequence: TGTGCCAGCAGACCCAGGGGGCTCACCTACGAGCAGTACTTC. Translated: CASRPRGLTYEQYF. The V gene is TRBV6-1, the J gene TRBJ2-7, with 8 bases that match TRBD1. V shed 6 bases, J shed 2 bases, and the junction held 6 bases outside the gene matches. The CDR3 length is 14 residues. Germline lookup yields CDR1 MNHNS and CDR2 SASEGT.

The chain has TRBV28 and TRBJ2-3, with 8 bases aligning to TRBD2. There are 15 residues in the CDR3. Unmatched junction bases numbered 7, after V lost 3 bases and J lost 5 bases. Germline CDR1 reads MDHEN; CDR2 reads SYDVKM. DNA of the CDR3: TGTGCCAGCAGTTTTCCGGGGGGGTTAGGAGATACGCAGTATTTT. This translates into CASSFPGGLGDTQYF.

The genes are TRBV27 and TRBJ2-7; no reliable D call. The CDR3 is made up of 11 amino acids. Germline CDR1 and CDR2: MNHEY and SMNVEV (reference sequence). The V end was cut by 6 bases, the J end by 7 bases, with 10 bases between. As DNA, the CDR3 is TGTGCCAGCAGCGACATGGGGGAGCAGTACTTC. Its translation: CASSDMGEQYF.

The chain has TRBV5-1 and TRBJ1-5; D is unresolved. CDR1 is SGHRS, CDR2 YFSETQ, per germline. V dropped 4 bases and J dropped 4 bases, with 12 bases sitting between them. CDR3 length equals 14 residues. The CDR3 spells CASSPPGVNQPQHF. CDR3 sequence (DNA): TGCGCCAGCAGCCCACCTGGGGTAAATCAGCCCCAGCATTTT.

V usage is TRBV19 and J usage is TRBJ2-6; perhaps TRBD1 as D (5 bases). The CDR3 spans 14 residues. V dropped 7 bases and J dropped 4 bases, with 11 bases sitting between them. Germline CDR1 LNHDA, CDR2 SQIVND (reference sequence). As DNA, the CDR3 is TGTGCCAGTACTCTCGCAGGGGGGGCCAACGTCCTGACTTTC. It is translated as CASTLAGGANVLTF.